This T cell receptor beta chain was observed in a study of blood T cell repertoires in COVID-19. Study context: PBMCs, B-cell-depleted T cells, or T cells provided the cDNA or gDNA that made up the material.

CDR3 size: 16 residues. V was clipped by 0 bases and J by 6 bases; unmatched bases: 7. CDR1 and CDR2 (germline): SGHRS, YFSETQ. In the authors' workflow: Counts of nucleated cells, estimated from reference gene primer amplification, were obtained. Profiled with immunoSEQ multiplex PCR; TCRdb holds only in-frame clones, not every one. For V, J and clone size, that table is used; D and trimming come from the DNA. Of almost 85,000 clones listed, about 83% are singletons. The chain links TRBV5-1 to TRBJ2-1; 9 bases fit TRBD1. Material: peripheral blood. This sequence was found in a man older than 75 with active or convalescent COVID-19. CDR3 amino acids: CASSLVGTGPFNEQFF. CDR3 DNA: TGCGCCAGCAGCTTGGTTGGGACAGGGCCCTTCAATGAGCAGTTCTTC.